This T cell receptor (beta chain) is drawn from a study of beta chain features in type 1 diabetes. Study conclusions and caveats: Researchers could not determine here whether HLA type influences TCRB rearrangement. Individuals with type 1 diabetes displayed fewer insertions and more deletions at VDJ junctions. Within the patient group, naive, central memory and Treg TCRB repertoires appeared more similar to each other than within healthy donors.

The entirety of the isolated RNA underwent reverse transcription, so expressed TCRB transcripts were sequenced. Clones were sequenced by immunoSEQ multiplex PCR, and TCRdb holds only the in-frame ones, with some missing. Of over 300,000 clones listed, 8% were seen once; the top ten hold less than 0.5%. J lost 2 bases, V lost 6 bases, and 9 bases had no gene match. Germline V gives CDR1 MDHEN, CDR2 SYDVKM. The CDR3 has 15 residues. This clone was detected ten times or more. Its antigen remains unidentified. This chain connects TRBV28 to TRBJ1-1; 7 bases are shared with TRBD1. The TCR originated in a woman aged 18-29 years in good health. The sample comprised central memory CD4+ T cells from blood. CDR3 bases: TGTGCCAGCAGAGGGCCCACAGGGGCCAACACTGAAGCTTTCTTT. It specifies CASRGPTGANTEAFF.